This T cell receptor beta chain was observed in a study of blood T cell repertoires in COVID-19. The method was immunoSEQ multiplex PCR; TCRdb's version includes in-frame clones alone and lacks a portion of them. The sample has about 130,000 clones; 84% are singletons. The CDR3 length is 16 residues. V gave up 5 bases and J gave up 2 bases; unmatched junction bases: 9. The V gene's germline CDR1 is MNHEY and CDR2 SMNVEV (reference sequence). This clone turned up a few times. The V gene is TRBV27, the J gene TRBJ2-3, with 8 bases identical to TRBD1. Sequencing input: peripheral blood. This receptor was obtained from a man aged 55 to 70 with acute or convalescent COVID-19. The CDR3 region has the DNA TGTGCCAGCAGTCCTATAGTGACAGGGGTCACAGATACGCAGTATTTT. It codes for CASSPIVTGVTDTQYF.